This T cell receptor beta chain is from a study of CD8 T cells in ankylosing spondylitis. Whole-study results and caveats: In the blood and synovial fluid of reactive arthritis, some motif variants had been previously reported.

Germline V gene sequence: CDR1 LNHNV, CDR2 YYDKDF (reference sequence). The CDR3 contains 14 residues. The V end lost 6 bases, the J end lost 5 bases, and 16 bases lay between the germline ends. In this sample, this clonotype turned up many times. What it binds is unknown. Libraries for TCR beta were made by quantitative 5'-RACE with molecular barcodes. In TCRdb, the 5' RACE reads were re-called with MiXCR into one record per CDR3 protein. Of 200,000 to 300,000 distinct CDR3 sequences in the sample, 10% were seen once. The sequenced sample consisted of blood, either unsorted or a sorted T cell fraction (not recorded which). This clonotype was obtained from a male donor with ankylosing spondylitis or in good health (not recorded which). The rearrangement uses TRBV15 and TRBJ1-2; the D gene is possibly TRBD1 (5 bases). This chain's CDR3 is CATRKGLEGYGYTF. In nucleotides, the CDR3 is TGTGCCACCAGGAAGGGCCTCGAGGGGTATGGCTACACCTTC.